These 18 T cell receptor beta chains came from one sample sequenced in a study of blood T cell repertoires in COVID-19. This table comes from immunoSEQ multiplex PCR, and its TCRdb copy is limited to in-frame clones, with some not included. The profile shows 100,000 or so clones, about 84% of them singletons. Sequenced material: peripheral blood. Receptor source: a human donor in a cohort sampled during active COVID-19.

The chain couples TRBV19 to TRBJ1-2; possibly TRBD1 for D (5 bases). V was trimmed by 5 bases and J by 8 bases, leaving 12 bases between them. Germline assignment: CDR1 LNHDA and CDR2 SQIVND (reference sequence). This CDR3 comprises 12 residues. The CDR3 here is CASSSRGFGYTF. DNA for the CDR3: TGTGCCAGTAGTTCCCGGGGGTTCGGCTACACCTTC.

The CDR3 coding sequence is TGTGCCAGTAGTGCGACAGGGGGGACCGGGGAGCTGTTTTTT. Encoded protein: CASSATGGTGELFF. The rearrangement joins TRBV19 to TRBJ2-2, with 9 bases lining up with TRBD1. The CDR3 covers 14 residues. The ends lost 5 bases at V and 5 bases at J; junction bases unmatched: 3. Germline V gene lookup returns CDR1 LNHDA and CDR2 SQIVND (reference sequence).

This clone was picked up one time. This CDR3 is CASIRVDNEQFF. DNA for the CDR3: TGTGCCAGCATCAGGGTGGACAATGAGCAGTTCTTC. The chain combines TRBV12-3 or TRBV12-4 with TRBJ2-1, with D perhaps TRBD1 (5 bases). The CDR3 consists of 12 residues. V was trimmed by 7 bases and J by 5 bases, leaving 9 bases between them.

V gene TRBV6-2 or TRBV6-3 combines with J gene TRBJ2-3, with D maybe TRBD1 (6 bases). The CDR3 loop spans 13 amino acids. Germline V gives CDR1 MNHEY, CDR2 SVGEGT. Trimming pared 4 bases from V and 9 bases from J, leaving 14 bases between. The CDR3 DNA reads TGTGCCAGCAGTTTGCAGGGGTTGACAACGCAGTATTTT. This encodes CASSLQGLTTQYF.

CDR3 sequence (DNA): TGTGCCAGCAGCGTAGTTCCGATTGGGCTAGCGGCATACAATGAGCAGTTCTTC. As protein: CASSVVPIGLAAYNEQFF. The genes are TRBV9 and TRBJ2-1, with 7 bases aligning to TRBD2. The trim removed 0 bases at V and 4 bases at J, leaving 13 bases unmatched. The germline gives CDR1 SGDLS, CDR2 YYNGEE. This CDR3 contains 18 residues.

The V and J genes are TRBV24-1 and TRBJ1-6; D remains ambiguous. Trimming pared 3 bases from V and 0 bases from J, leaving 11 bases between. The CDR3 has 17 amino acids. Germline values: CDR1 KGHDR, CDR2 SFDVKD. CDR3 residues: CATSDLGKSSYNSPLHF. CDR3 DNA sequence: TGTGCCACCAGTGATCTCGGGAAGAGCTCCTATAATTCACCCCTCCACTTT.

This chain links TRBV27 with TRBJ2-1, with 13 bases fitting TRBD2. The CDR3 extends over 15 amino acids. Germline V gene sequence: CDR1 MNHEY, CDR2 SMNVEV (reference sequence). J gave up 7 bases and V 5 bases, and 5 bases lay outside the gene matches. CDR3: CASSKLAGGHNEQFF. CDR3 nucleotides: TGTGCCAGCAGTAAACTAGCGGGAGGGCATAATGAGCAGTTCTTC.

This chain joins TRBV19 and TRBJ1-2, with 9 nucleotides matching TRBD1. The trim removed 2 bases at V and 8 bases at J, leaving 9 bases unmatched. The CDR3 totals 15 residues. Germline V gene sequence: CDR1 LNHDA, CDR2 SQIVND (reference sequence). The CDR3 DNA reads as TGTGCCAGTAGTATAACCGGGACAGGGACATTGGGCTACACCTTC. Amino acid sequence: CASSITGTGTLGYTF. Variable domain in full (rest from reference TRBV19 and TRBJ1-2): DGGITQSPKYLFRKEGQNVTLSCEQNLNHDAMYWYRQDPGQGLRLIYYSQIVNDFQKGDIAEGYSVSREKKESFPLTVTSAQKNPTAFYLCASSITGTGTLGYTFGSGTRLTVV.

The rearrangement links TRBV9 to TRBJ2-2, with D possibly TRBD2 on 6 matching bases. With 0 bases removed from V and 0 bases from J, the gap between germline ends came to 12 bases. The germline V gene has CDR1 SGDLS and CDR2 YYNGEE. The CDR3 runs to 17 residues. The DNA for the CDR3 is TGTGCCAGCAGCGTAGTAGGTAGCGGATCGAACACCGGGGAGCTGTTTTTT. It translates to CASSVVGSGSNTGELFF.

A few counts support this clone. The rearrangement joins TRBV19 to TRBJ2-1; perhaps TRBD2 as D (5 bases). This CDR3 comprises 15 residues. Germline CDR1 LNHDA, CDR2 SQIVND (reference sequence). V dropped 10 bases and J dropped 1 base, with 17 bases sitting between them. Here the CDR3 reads CATSIASGSYNEQFF. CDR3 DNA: TGTGCCACCTCCATCGCGAGCGGATCCTACAATGAGCAGTTCTTC.

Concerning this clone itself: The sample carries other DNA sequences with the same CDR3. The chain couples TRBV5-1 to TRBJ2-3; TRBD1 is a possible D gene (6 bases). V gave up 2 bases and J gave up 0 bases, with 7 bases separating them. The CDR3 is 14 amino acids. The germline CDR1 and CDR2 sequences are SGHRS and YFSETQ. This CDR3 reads CASSLQGSTDTQYF. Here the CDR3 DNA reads TGCGCCAGCAGCTTACAGGGCAGCACAGATACGCAGTATTTT. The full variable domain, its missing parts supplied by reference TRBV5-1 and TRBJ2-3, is KAGVTQTPRYLIKTRGQQVTLSCSPISGHRSVSWYQQTPGQGLQFLFEYFSETQRNKGNFPGRFSGRQFSNSRSEMNVSTLELGDSALYLCASSLQGSTDTQYFGPGTRLTVL.

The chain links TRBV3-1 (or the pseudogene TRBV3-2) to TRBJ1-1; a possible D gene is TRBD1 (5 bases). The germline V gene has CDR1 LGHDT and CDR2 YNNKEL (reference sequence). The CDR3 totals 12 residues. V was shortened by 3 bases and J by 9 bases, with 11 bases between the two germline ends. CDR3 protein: CASSQMTDKAFF. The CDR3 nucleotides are TGTGCCAGCAGCCAGATGACAGATAAAGCTTTCTTT.

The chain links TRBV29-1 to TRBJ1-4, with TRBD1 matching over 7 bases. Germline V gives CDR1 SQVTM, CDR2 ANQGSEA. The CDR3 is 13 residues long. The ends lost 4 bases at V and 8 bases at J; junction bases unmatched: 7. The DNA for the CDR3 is TGCAGCGTTGGAGGGACAGAAGGGGAAAAACTGTTTTTT. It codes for CSVGGTEGEKLFF. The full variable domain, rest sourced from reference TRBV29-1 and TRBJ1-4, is SAVISQKPSRDICQRGTSLTIQCQVDSQVTMMFWYRQQPGQSLTLIATANQGSEATYESGFVIDKFPISRPNLTFSTLTVSNMSPEDSSIYLCSVGGTEGEKLFFGSGTQLSVL.

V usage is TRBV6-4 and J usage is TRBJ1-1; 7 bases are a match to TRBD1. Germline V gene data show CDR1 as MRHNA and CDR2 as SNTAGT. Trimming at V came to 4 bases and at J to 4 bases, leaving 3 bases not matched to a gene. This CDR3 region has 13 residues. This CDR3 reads CASSVQGGTEAFF. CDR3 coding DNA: TGTGCCAGCAGTGTCCAGGGGGGCACTGAAGCTTTCTTT.

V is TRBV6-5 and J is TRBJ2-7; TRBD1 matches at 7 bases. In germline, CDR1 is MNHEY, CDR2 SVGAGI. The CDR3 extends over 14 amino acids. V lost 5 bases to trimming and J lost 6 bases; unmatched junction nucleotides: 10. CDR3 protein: CASSPGQYPSEQYF. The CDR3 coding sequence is TGTGCCAGCAGTCCGGGACAGTACCCCTCCGAGCAGTACTTC.

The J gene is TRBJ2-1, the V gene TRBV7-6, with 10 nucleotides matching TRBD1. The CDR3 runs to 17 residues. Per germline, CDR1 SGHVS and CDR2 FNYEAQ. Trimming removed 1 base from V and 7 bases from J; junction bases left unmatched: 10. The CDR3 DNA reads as TGTGCCAGCAGCTTAGGACCCGGGACAGGGGTTTTGAATGAGCAGTTCTTC. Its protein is CASSLGPGTGVLNEQFF.

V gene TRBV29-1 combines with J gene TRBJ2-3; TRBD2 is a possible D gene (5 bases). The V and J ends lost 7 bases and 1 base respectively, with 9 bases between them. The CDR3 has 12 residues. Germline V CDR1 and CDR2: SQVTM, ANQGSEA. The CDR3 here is CSANSGTDTQYF. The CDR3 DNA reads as TGCAGCGCTAATAGCGGCACAGATACGCAGTATTTT.

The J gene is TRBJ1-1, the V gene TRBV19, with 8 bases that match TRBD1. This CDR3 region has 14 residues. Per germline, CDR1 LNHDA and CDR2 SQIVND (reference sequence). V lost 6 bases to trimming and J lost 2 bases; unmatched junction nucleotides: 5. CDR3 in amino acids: CASSSGGVNTEAFF. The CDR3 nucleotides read TGTGCCAGTAGCTCAGGGGGCGTAAACACTGAAGCTTTCTTT.